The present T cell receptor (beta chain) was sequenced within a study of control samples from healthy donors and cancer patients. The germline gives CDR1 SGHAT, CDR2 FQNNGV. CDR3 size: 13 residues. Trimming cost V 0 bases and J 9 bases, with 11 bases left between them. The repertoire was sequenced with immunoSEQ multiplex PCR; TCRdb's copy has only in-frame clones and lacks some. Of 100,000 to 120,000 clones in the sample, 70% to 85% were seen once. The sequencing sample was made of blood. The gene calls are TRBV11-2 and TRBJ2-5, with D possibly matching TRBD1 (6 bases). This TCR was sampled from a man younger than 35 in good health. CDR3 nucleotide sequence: TGTGCCAGCAGCTTAGATCGGACAGCTTCCCAGTACTTC. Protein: CASSLDRTASQYF. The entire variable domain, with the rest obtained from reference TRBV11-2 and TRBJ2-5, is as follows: EAGVAQSPRYKIIEKRQSVAFWCNPISGHATLYWYQQILGQGPKLLIQFQNNGVVDDSQLPKDRFSAERLKGVDSTLKIQPAKLEDSAVYLCASSLDRTASQYFGPGTRLLVL.